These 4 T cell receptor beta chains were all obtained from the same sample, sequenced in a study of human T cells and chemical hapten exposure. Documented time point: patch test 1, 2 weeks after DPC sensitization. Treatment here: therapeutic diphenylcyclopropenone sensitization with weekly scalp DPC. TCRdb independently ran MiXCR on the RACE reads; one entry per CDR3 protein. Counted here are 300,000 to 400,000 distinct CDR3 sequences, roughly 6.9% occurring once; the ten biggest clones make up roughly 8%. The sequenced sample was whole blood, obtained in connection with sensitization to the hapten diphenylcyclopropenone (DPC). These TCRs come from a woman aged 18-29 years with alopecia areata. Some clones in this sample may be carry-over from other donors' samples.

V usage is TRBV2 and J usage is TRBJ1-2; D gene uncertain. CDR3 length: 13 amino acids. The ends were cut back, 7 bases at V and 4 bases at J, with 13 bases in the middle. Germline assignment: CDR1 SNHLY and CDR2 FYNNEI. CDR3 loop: CASTRTPIYGYTF. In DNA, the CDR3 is TGTGCCAGCACCCGGACCCCGATCTATGGCTACACCTTC.

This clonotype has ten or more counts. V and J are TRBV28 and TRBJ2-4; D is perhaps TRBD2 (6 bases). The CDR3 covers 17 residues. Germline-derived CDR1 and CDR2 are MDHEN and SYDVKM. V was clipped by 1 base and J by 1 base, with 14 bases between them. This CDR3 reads CASSLSRRVRAKNIQYF. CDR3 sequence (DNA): TGTGCCAGCAGTTTATCACGGAGGGTGCGGGCCAAAAACATTCAGTACTTC. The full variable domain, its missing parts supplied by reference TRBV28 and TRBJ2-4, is DVKVTQSSRYLVKRTGEKVFLECVQDMDHENMFWYRQDPGLGLRLIYFSYDVKMKEKGDIPEGYSVSREKKERFSLILESASTNQTSMYLCASSLSRRVRAKNIQYFGAGTRLSVL.

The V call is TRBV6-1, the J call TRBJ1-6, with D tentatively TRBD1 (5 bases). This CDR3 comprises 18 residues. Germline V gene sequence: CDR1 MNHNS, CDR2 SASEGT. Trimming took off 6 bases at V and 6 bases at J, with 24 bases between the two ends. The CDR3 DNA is TGTGCCAGCAGCCCGACAGATTGGGACGGTGGAAGTAATTCACCCCTCCACTTT. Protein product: CASSPTDWDGGSNSPLHF.

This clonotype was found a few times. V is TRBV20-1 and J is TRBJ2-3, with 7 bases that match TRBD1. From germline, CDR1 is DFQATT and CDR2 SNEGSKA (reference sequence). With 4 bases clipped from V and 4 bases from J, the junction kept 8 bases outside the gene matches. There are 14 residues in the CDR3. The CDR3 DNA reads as TGCAGTGCTATGGGACAGCCTGTTCCAGATACGCAGTATTTT. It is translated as CSAMGQPVPDTQYF.